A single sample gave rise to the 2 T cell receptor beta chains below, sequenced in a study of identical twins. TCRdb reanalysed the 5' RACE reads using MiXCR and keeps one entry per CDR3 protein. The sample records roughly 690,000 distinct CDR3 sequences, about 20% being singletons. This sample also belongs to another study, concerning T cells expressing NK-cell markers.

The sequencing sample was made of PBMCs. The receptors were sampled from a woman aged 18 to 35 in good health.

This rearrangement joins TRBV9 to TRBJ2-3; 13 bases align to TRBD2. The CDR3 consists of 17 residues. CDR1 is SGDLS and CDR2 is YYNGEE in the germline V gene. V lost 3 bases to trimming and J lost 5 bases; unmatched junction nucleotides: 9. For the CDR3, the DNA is TGTGCCAGCAGCGGGACCGGGACTAGCGGGGACATAGATACGCAGTATTTT. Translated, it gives CASSGTGTSGDIDTQYF.

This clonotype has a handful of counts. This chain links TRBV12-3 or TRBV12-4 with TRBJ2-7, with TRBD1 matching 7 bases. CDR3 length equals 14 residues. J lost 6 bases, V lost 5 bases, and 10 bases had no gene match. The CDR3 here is CASSQKLTGSEQYF. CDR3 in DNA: TGTGCCAGCAGTCAAAAATTGACAGGGAGCGAGCAGTACTTC.